Shown below are 20 T cell receptor beta chains from a single sample sequenced in a study of long-term antiretroviral therapy in people with HIV. The assay used was immunoSEQ (version v3.0), run at survey level. The method was immunoSEQ multiplex PCR; TCRdb's version includes in-frame clones alone and lacks a portion of them. The sample holds about 13,000 clones, about 80% seen once. Specimen: unsorted PBMCs, collected 3.2 years before starting antiretroviral therapy. Receptors originate from a man aged 40-49 years with HIV.

This sequence joins TRBV27 and TRBJ1-1; D is ambiguous. Germline CDR1 is MNHEY and CDR2 is SMNVEV (reference sequence). The length of the CDR3 is 14 residues. The ends were cut back, 5 bases at V and 0 bases at J, with 10 bases in the middle. The CDR3 here is CASSLGGLNTEAFF. In DNA, the CDR3 is TGTGCCAGCAGTCTCGGTGGTCTGAACACTGAAGCTTTCTTT.

This clone has just a few counts. CDR3 coding DNA: TGTGCCAGCAGCCGTCCGCATAACACTGAAGCTTTCTTT. Translated: CASSRPHNTEAFF. This sequence joins TRBV7-9 and TRBJ1-1; no clear D. Looked up from germline, CDR1 is SEHNR and CDR2 is FQNEAQ (reference sequence). CDR3 length: 13 amino acids. The germline V and J ends were trimmed by 5 bases and 2 bases, with 9 bases remaining between them.

V and J are TRBV6-5 and TRBJ1-4; D remains unclear. V lost 0 bases, J lost 3 bases, and 5 bases lay in between. Germline values: CDR1 MNHEY, CDR2 SVGAGI. The CDR3 sequence is 14 residues long. The CDR3 spells CASSYSGPNEKLFF. CDR3 DNA: TGTGCCAGCAGTTACTCAGGACCTAATGAAAAACTGTTTTTT.

The chain couples TRBV5-4 to TRBJ1-1, with 7 bases lining up with TRBD1. The CDR3 has 15 amino acids. Germline-derived CDR1 and CDR2 are SGHNT and YYREEE (reference sequence). The trim removed 4 bases at V and 7 bases at J, leaving 13 bases unmatched. CDR3 DNA: TGTGCCAGCAGCAGCAGCAGGGGGTTGAGGGATGAAGCTTTCTTT. Its translation: CASSSSRGLRDEAFF.

This chain joins TRBV21-1 and TRBJ1-5; the DNA was not compared with TRBD1, the D call given in the table. TRBV21-1 has pseudogene status. CDR3 length equals 21 residues. The CDR3 DNA sequence: TGTGCCAGCAGCAATAGGGTGACGTCCGGGGTGAGACAGGGGGAGGGTCAGCCCCAGCATTTT. Encoded protein: CASSNRVTSGVRQGEGQPQHF.

This clone is termed large. The genes are TRBV13 and TRBJ2-7; 11 bases agree with TRBD1. J was trimmed by 1 base and V by 4 bases; bases with no gene match: 3. Germline CDR1 and CDR2: PRHDT and FYEKMQ (reference sequence). The length of the CDR3 is 15 residues. Here the CDR3 reads CASSWGQGDSYEQYF. The DNA of the CDR3 is TGTGCCAGCAGCTGGGGACAGGGGGATTCCTACGAGCAGTACTTC.

The chain links TRBV9 to TRBJ2-2, with TRBD2 identical over 10 bases. Germline CDR1 and CDR2: SGDLS and YYNGEE. The CDR3 extends over 16 amino acids. The V and J ends lost 0 bases and 2 bases, in that order; junction bases with no gene match: 1. CDR3 nucleotide sequence: TGTGCCAGCAGCGTAGTAGCGGGGGGCAACACCGGGGAGCTGTTTTTT. Residues: CASSVVAGGNTGELFF.

The chain carries TRBV15 and TRBJ2-7; D gene unclear. The CDR3 extends over 13 amino acids. With 2 bases removed from V and 2 bases from J, the gap between germline ends came to 7 bases. Germline V gene data show CDR1 as LNHNV and CDR2 as YYDKDF (reference sequence). The CDR3 DNA is TGTGCCACCAGCAGATTTATGACCTACGAGCAGTACTTC. It specifies CATSRFMTYEQYF.

The chain is built from TRBV5-4 and TRBJ2-1, with 10 bases lining up with TRBD1. The CDR3 is 16 amino acids. CDR1 is SGHNT and CDR2 is YYREEE in the germline V gene (reference sequence). The trim removed 4 bases at V and 7 bases at J, leaving 11 bases unmatched. The CDR3 spells CASSAGGGTGENEQFF. The CDR3 DNA sequence: TGTGCCAGCAGCGCCGGGGGCGGGACAGGGGAAAATGAGCAGTTCTTC.

The chain has TRBV10-1 and TRBJ1-1, with D maybe TRBD1 (6 bases). Germline V gene data show CDR1 as WNHNN and CDR2 as SYGVQD (reference sequence). Trimming stripped 2 bases from V and 5 bases from J, with 12 bases between. This CDR3 contains 14 residues. The CDR3 DNA sequence: TGCGCCAGCAGTGAGACAGGGAGGAGGACTGAAGCTTTCTTT. Its protein product is CASSETGRRTEAFF.

The chain employs TRBV4-1 and TRBJ1-1; 7 bases map to TRBD1. The CDR3 contains 16 residues. CDR1 is MGHRA and CDR2 is YSYEKL in the germline V gene. The junction had 7 bases not matched to a gene; V was cut back by 3 bases and J by 0 bases. The CDR3 DNA sequence: TGCGCCAGCAGCCATGAAGCCGGGACAGTGAACACTGAAGCTTTCTTT. It yields the protein CASSHEAGTVNTEAFF.

V usage is TRBV5-6 and J usage is TRBJ1-3; perhaps TRBD1 as D (5 bases). This CDR3 contains 14 residues. Germline values: CDR1 SGHDT, CDR2 YYEEEE. Deletions cut 5 bases from V and 2 bases from J, with 11 bases between. Written as DNA, the CDR3 is TGTGCCAGCAGGGGAGGGGCAGCTGGAAACACCATATATTTT. It specifies CASRGGAAGNTIYF.

The rearrangement links TRBV19 to TRBJ2-3; either TRBD1 or TRBD2 may supply D (5 bases each). Germline lookup yields CDR1 LNHDA and CDR2 SQIVND (reference sequence). The V end lost 6 bases, the J end lost 6 bases, and 10 bases lay between the germline ends. The CDR3 sequence is 12 residues long. The CDR3, as DNA: TGTGCCAGTAGCCTAGGGACCGATACGCAGTATTTT. Translation: CASSLGTDTQYF.

The chain uses TRBV29-1 and TRBJ1-2; the match to TRBD1 covers 7 bases. Germline-derived CDR1 and CDR2 are SQVTM and ANQGSEA. J lost 4 bases, V lost 0 bases, and 20 bases had no gene match. This CDR3 has 19 residues. The CDR3 DNA sequence: TGCAGCGTTGAAGATCTCGGGACAGTATTGGGACCGGGGGTCTATGGCTACACCTTC. It is translated as CSVEDLGTVLGPGVYGYTF.

The chain joins TRBV11-3 to TRBJ2-3; D gene ambiguous. The germline gives CDR1 SGHNT, CDR2 YENEEA. This CDR3 has 14 residues. V lost 4 bases and J lost 3, with 11 bases in between. CDR3 protein: CASSSLLGTDTQYF. CDR3 DNA: TGTGCCAGCAGCTCACTTCTTGGGACAGATACGCAGTATTTT.

This chain links TRBV9 with TRBJ1-2; D is ambiguous. V lost 4 bases to trimming and J lost 7 bases, with 20 bases between them. The CDR3 consists of 15 residues. CDR1 and CDR2 from the germline V gene are SGDLS and YYNGEE. The CDR3 region is CASSSGVGPLGGYTF. Written as DNA, the CDR3 is TGTGCCAGCAGCTCAGGAGTCGGCCCGTTGGGTGGCTACACCTTC.

CDR3 loop: CASKGLAGVQPGELFF. The CDR3 nucleotides are TGTGCCAGCAAAGGACTAGCGGGGGTTCAACCCGGGGAGCTGTTTTTT. This sequence joins TRBV11-1 and TRBJ2-2; 13 bases line up with TRBD2. Germline loops: CDR1 SGHAT, CDR2 FQDESV (reference sequence). Trimming took 7 bases from V and 6 from J; bases not matched to a gene: 8. CDR3 length equals 16 residues. Looking up the rest from reference TRBV11-1 and TRBJ2-2 gives the full variable domain: EAEVAQSPRYKITEKSQAVAFWCDPISGHATLYWYRQILGQGPELLVQFQDESVVDDSQLPKDRFSAERLKGVDSTLKIQPAELGDSAMYLCASKGLAGVQPGELFFGEGSRLTVL.

The V gene is TRBV7-2, the J gene TRBJ1-3; D unclear. From germline, CDR1 is SGHTA and CDR2 FQGNSA. The CDR3 sequence is 15 residues long. V was clipped by 5 bases and J by 0 bases, with 11 bases between them. In nucleotides, the CDR3 is TGTGCCAGCAGCCAACAGTCGTTCTCTGGAAACACCATATATTTT. Its translation: CASSQQSFSGNTIYF. Variable domain in full (rest from reference TRBV7-2 and TRBJ1-3): GAGVSQSPSNKVTEKGKDVELRCDPISGHTALYWYRQSLGQGLEFLIYFQGNSAPDKSGLPSDRFSAERTGGSVSTLTIQRTQQEDSAVYLCASSQQSFSGNTIYFGEGSWLTVV.

V usage is TRBV6-6 and J usage is TRBJ1-6, with 10 bases lining up with TRBD1. CDR3 size: 16 residues. Germline V lookup: CDR1 MNHNY, CDR2 SVGAGI (reference sequence). The junction had 3 bases not matched to a gene; V was cut back by 2 bases and J by 5 bases. DNA of the CDR3: TGTGCCAGCAGTTACCCTGGACAGGGGGATAATTCACCCCTCCACTTT. As protein: CASSYPGQGDNSPLHF.

This chain links TRBV6-1 with TRBJ1-5; maybe TRBD1 (6 bases). This CDR3 region has 14 residues. V gave up 10 bases and J gave up 6 bases, with 19 bases separating them. Germline V gives CDR1 MNHNS, CDR2 SASEGT. DNA of the CDR3: TGTGCCACCCGTCTTGGGGGCGGCGGTCAGCCCCAGCATTTT. Translating gives CATRLGGGGQPQHF.